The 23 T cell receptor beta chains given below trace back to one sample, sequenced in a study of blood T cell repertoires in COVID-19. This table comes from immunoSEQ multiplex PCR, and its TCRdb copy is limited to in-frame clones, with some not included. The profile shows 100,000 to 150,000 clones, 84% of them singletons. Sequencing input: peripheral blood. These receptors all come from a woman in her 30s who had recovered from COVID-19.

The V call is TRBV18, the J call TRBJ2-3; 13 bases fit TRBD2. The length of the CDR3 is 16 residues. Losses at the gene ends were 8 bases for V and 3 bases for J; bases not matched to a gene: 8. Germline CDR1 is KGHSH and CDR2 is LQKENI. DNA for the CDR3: TGTGCCAGCCTGGAAGGGACTAGCGGGGTGACAGATACGCAGTATTTT. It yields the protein CASLEGTSGVTDTQYF.

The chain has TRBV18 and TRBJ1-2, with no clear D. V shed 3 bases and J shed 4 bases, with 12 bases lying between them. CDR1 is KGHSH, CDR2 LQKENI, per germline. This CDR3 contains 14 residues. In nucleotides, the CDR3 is TGTGCCAGCTCACCTCTGACGGAGGGCTATGGCTACACCTTC. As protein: CASSPLTEGYGYTF.

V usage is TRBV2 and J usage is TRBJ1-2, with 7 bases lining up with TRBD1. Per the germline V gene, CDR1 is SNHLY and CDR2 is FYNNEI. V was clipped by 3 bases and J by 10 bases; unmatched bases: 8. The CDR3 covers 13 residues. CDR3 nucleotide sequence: TGTGCCAGCAGTGACCCACAGGGGAGGTACTACACCTTC. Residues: CASSDPQGRYYTF.

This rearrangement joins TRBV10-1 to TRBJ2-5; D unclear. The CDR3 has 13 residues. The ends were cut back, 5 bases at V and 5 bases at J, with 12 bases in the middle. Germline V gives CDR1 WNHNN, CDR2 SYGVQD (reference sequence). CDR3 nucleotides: TGCGCCAGCAGTCCTCCTTCTGCGGAGACCCAGTACTTC. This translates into CASSPPSAETQYF.

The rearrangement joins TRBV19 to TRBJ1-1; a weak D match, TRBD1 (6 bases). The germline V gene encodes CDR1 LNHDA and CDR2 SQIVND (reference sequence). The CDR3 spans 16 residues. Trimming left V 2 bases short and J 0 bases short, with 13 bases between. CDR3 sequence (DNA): TGTGCCAGTAGTATAAGCAGGGGTTCCATGAACACTGAAGCTTTCTTT. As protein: CASSISRGSMNTEAFF. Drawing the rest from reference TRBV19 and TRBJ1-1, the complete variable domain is DGGITQSPKYLFRKEGQNVTLSCEQNLNHDAMYWYRQDPGQGLRLIYYSQIVNDFQKGDIAEGYSVSREKKESFPLTVTSAQKNPTAFYLCASSISRGSMNTEAFFGQGTRLTVV.

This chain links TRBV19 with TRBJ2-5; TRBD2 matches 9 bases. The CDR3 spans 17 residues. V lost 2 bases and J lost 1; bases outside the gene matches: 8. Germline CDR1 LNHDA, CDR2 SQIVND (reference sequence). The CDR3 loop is CASSIRGLAGSQETQYF. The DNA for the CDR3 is TGTGCCAGTAGTATACGGGGGCTAGCGGGGTCCCAAGAGACCCAGTACTTC. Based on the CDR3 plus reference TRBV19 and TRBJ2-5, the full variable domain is DGGITQSPKYLFRKEGQNVTLSCEQNLNHDAMYWYRQDPGQGLRLIYYSQIVNDFQKGDIAEGYSVSREKKESFPLTVTSAQKNPTAFYLCASSIRGLAGSQETQYFGPGTRLLVL.

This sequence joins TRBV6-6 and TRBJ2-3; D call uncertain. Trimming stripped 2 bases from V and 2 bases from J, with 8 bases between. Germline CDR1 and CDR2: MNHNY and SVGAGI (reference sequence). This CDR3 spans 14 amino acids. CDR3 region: CASSYLAPTDTQYF. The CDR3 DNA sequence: TGTGCCAGCAGTTACCTGGCCCCCACAGATACGCAGTATTTT.

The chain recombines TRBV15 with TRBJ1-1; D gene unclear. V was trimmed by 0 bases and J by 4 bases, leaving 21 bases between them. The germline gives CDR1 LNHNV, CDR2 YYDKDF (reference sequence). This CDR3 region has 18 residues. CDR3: CATSRDVPYSGEGTEAFF. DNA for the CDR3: TGTGCCACCAGCAGAGATGTCCCATATTCCGGGGAAGGCACTGAAGCTTTCTTT.

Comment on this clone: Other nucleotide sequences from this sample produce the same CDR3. The CDR3 nucleotides are TGCGCCAGCAGCTCACAAGAGACCCAGTACTTC. Its translation is CASSSQETQYF. The chain employs TRBV5-1 and TRBJ2-5; D ambiguous. The germline gives CDR1 SGHRS, CDR2 YFSETQ. The V end was cut by 3 bases, the J end by 2 bases, with 2 bases between. CDR3 length equals 11 residues.

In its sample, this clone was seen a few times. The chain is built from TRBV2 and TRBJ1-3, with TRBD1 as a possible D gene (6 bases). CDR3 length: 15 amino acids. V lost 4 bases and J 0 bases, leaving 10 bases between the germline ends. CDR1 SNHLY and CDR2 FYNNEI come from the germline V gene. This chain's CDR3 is CASSGTVTSGNTIYF. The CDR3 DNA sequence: TGTGCCAGCAGTGGGACAGTGACCTCTGGAAACACCATATATTTT.

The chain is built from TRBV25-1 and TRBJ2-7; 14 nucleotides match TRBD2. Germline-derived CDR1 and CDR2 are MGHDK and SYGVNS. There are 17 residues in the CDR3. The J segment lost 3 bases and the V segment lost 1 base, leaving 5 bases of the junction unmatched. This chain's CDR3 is CASSELGTSGRRYEQYF. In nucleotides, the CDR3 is TGTGCCAGCAGTGAATTGGGGACTAGCGGGAGACGCTACGAGCAGTACTTC.

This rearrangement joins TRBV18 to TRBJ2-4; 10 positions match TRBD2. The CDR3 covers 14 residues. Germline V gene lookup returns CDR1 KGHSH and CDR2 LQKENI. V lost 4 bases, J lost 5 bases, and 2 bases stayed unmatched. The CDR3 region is CASSRAGGQNIQYF. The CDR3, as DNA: TGTGCCAGCTCACGAGCGGGAGGGCAAAACATTCAGTACTTC.

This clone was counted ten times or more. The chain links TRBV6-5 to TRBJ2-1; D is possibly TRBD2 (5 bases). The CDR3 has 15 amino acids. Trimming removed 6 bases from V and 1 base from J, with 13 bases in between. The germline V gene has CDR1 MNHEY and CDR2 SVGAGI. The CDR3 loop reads CASSRGAPSYNEQFF. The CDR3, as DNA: TGTGCCAGCAGCCGGGGAGCACCATCCTACAATGAGCAGTTCTTC.

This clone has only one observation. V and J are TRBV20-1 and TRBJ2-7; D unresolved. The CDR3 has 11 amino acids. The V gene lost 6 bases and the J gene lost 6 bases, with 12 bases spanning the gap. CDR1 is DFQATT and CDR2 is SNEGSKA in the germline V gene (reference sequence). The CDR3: CSATRNPEQYF. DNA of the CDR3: TGCAGTGCCACCAGGAACCCCGAGCAGTACTTC.

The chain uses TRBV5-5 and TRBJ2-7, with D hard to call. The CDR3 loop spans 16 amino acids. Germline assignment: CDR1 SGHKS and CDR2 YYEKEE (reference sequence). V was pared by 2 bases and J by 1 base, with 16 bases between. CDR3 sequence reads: CASSLGLVSVSYEQYF. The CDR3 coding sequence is TGTGCCAGCAGCTTAGGTCTAGTATCGGTTTCCTACGAGCAGTACTTC.

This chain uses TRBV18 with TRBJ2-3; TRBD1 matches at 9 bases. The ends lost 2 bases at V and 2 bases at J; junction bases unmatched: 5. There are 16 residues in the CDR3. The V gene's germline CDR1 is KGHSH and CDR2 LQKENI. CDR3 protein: CASSPGTGTFTDTQYF. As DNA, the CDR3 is TGTGCCAGCTCACCAGGGACAGGGACCTTCACAGATACGCAGTATTTT.

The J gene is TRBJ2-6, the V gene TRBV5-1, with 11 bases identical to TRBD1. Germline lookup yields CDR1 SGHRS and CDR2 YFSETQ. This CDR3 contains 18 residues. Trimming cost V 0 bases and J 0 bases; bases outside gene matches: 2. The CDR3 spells CASSLAGTGGSGANVLTF. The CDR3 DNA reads TGCGCCAGCAGCTTGGCCGGGACAGGGGGCTCTGGGGCCAACGTCCTGACTTTC.

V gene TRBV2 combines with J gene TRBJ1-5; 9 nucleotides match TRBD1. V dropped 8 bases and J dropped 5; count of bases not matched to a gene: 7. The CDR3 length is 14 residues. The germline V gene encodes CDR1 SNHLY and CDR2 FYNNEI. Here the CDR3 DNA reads TGTGCCAGCCTCAGGACAGGGGACGATCAGCCCCAGCATTTT. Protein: CASLRTGDDQPQHF.

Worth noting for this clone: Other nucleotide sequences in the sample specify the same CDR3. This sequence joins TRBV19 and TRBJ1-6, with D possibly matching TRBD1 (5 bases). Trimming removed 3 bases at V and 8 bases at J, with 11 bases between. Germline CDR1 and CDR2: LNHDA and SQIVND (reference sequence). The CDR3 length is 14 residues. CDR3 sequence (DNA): TGTGCCAGTAGTATCCAGGGAAGGGATTCACCCCTCCACTTT. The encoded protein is CASSIQGRDSPLHF.

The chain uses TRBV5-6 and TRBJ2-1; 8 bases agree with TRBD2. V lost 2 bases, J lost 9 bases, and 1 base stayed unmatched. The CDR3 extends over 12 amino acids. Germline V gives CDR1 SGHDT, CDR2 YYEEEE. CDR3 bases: TGTGCCAGCAGCTTCGGGGGGGTTGAGCAGTTCTTC. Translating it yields CASSFGGVEQFF.

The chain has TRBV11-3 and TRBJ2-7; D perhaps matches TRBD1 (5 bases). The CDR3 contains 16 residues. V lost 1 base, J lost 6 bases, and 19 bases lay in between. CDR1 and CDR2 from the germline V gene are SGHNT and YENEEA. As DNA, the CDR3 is TGTGCCAGCAGCTTAGGCCAGGGAAGTATCAAAGGCGAGCAGTACTTC. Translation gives CASSLGQGSIKGEQYF.

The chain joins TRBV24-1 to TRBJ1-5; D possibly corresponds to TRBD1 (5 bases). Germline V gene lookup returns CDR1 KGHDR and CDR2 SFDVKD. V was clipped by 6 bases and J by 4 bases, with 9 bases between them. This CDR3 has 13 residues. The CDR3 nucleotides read TGTGCCACCAGTTCTCAGGGAAATCAGCCCCAGCATTTT. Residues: CATSSQGNQPQHF.

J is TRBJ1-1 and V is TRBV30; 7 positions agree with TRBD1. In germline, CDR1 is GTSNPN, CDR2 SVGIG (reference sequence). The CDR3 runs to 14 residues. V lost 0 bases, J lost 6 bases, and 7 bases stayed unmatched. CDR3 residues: CAWSVLTGTSEAFF. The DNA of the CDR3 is TGTGCCTGGAGTGTCTTGACAGGGACCTCTGAAGCTTTCTTT.